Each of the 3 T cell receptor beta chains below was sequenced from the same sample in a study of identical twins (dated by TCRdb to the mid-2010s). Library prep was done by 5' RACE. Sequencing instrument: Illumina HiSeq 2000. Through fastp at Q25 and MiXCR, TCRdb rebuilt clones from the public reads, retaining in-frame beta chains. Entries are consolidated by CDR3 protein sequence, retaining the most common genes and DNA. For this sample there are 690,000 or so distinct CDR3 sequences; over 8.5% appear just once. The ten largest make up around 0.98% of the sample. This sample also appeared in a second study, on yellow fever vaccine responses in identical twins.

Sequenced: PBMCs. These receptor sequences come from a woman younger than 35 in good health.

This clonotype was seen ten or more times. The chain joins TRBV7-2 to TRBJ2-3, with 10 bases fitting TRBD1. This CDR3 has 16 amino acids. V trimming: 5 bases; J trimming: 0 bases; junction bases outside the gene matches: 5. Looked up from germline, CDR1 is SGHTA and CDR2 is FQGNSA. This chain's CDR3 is CASSDGGQGSTDTQYF. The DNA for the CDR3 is TGTGCCAGCAGCGATGGGGGACAGGGGAGCACAGATACGCAGTATTTT.

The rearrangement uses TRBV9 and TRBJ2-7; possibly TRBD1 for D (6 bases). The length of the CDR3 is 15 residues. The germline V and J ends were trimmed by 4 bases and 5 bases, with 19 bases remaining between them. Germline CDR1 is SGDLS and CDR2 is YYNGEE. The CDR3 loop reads CASSPHKQGPHEQYF. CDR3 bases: TGTGCCAGCAGCCCACATAAACAGGGTCCCCACGAGCAGTACTTC. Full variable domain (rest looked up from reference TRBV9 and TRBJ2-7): DSGVTQTPKHLITATGQRVTLRCSPRSGDLSVYWYQQSLDQGLQFLIQYYNGEERAKGNILERFSAQQFPDLHSELNLSSLELGDSALYFCASSPHKQGPHEQYFGPGTRLTVT.

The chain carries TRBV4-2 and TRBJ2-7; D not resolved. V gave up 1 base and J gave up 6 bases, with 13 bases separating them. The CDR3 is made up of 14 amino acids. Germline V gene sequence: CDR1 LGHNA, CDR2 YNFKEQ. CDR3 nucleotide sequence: TGTGCCAGCAGCCAAGGAGGTATTCCACTCGAGCAGTACTTC. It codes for CASSQGGIPLEQYF.